This T cell receptor beta chain originates from a study of shared clonotypes between healthy human individuals. Whole-study results and caveats: Clonotypes shared by all four sorted-subset donors had higher generation probabilities than non-shared clonotypes.

The CDR3 extends over 17 amino acids. J lost 0 bases, V lost 7 bases, and 11 bases had no gene match. The V gene's germline CDR1 is MDHEN and CDR2 SYDVKM. Comments on this clone: Its matching antigen is unknown.

Produced via immunoSEQ multiplex PCR; TCRdb's table is partial and in-frame only. The sample includes a few million clones, approximately 93% of them seen just once. The sample was naive CD4+ T cells from PBMCs. Subset here: CD45RA+ positively selected. The sequence derives from a man in his late teens or twenties in good health. Some clones in this sample may be carry-over from other donors' samples. The chain recombines TRBV28 with TRBJ2-1, with TRBD2 matching 8 bases. CDR3 in DNA: TGTGCCAGCATACGGGGGGGCGCCAAGGGCTCCTACAATGAGCAGTTCTTC. Amino acids: CASIRGGAKGSYNEQFF. The complete variable domain, with remaining parts taken from reference TRBV28 and TRBJ2-1, reads DVKVTQSSRYLVKRTGEKVFLECVQDMDHENMFWYRQDPGLGLRLIYFSYDVKMKEKGDIPEGYSVSREKKERFSLILESASTNQTSMYLCASIRGGAKGSYNEQFFGPGTRLTVL.